These 28 T cell receptor beta chains share one sample of origin, sequenced in a study of blood T cell repertoires in COVID-19. Only in-frame clones appear in the TCRdb table, and some are missing; sequencing was by immunoSEQ multiplex PCR. This table has approximately 85,000 clones, 70% to 90% appearing once. Input material: peripheral blood. The receptors stem from a man aged 50-59 years with active or convalescent COVID-19.

The V and J genes are TRBV4-1 and TRBJ1-5; TRBD1 agrees at 11 bases. In germline, CDR1 is MGHRA, CDR2 YSYEKL. The CDR3 runs 18 residues. V dropped 2 bases and J dropped 3; count of bases not matched to a gene: 9. CDR3 DNA: TGCGCCAGCAGCCAAATGGGGTGGACAGGGGGCACCAATCAGCCCCAGCATTTT. As protein: CASSQMGWTGGTNQPQHF.

The chain couples TRBV11-2 to TRBJ2-7; weak D call: TRBD2 (5 bases). V shed 3 bases and J shed 0 bases, with 12 bases lying between them. This CDR3 comprises 15 residues. Per the germline V gene, CDR1 is SGHAT and CDR2 is FQNNGV. CDR3 sequence: CASSFLRESSYEQYF. CDR3 in DNA: TGTGCCAGCAGCTTCCTCCGGGAATCCTCCTACGAGCAGTACTTC.

V is TRBV19 and J is TRBJ1-5, with D possibly matching TRBD1 (5 bases). V dropped 8 bases and J dropped 6 bases, with 11 bases sitting between them. The CDR3 totals 12 residues. Germline V gene lookup returns CDR1 LNHDA and CDR2 SQIVND (reference sequence). DNA of the CDR3: TGTGCCAGTCAGGGCGCCGGTCAGCCCCAGCATTTT. This codes for CASQGAGQPQHF. The variable domain in full, completed from reference TRBV19 and TRBJ1-5, reads DGGITQSPKYLFRKEGQNVTLSCEQNLNHDAMYWYRQDPGQGLRLIYYSQIVNDFQKGDIAEGYSVSREKKESFPLTVTSAQKNPTAFYLCASQGAGQPQHFGDGTRLSIL.

This clone has a single count. The chain couples TRBV5-4 to TRBJ1-1, with D hard to call. The CDR3 consists of 14 residues. The germline CDR1 and CDR2 sequences are SGHNT and YYREEE (reference sequence). Trimming cost V 4 bases and J 2 bases, with 12 bases left between them. The CDR3 loop is CASSPTRSNTEAFF. CDR3 bases: TGTGCCAGCAGCCCCACCCGCAGTAACACTGAAGCTTTCTTT.

The chain recombines TRBV25-1 with TRBJ1-6; 7 nucleotides match TRBD1. The CDR3 runs to 16 residues. With V trimmed by 3 bases and J by 10 bases, 12 bases remained unmatched. Germline CDR1 is MGHDK and CDR2 is SYGVNS. CDR3 in amino acids: CASSDNRDRGISPLHF. CDR3 coding DNA: TGTGCCAGCAGTGATAATCGGGACAGAGGCATCTCACCCCTCCACTTT. The full variable domain, rest sourced from reference TRBV25-1 and TRBJ1-6, is EADIYQTPRYLVIGTGKKITLECSQTMGHDKMYWYQQDPGMELHLIHYSYGVNSTEKGDLSSESTVSRIRTEHFPLTLESARPSHTSQYLCASSDNRDRGISPLHFGNGTRLTVT.

This clone has only a few counts. The chain joins TRBV4-1 to TRBJ2-1, with 14 nucleotides matching TRBD2. This CDR3 has 17 residues. Trimming removed 1 base from V and 7 bases from J; junction bases left unmatched: 6. Looked up from germline, CDR1 is MGHRA and CDR2 is YSYEKL. CDR3 loop: CASSQGPGLAGENEQFF. The CDR3 coding sequence is TGCGCCAGCAGCCAAGGACCGGGACTAGCGGGAGAAAATGAGCAGTTCTTC.

V gene TRBV5-1 combines with J gene TRBJ2-7; TRBD1 might be the D (6 bases). Germline assignment: CDR1 SGHRS and CDR2 YFSETQ. The V and J ends lost 4 bases and 2 bases respectively, with 13 bases between them. CDR3 length: 14 amino acids. In nucleotides, the CDR3 is TGCGCCAGCAGCCATGGGACAACGACCTACGAGCAGTACTTC. This sequence encodes CASSHGTTTYEQYF.

This clone was seen once. The genes are TRBV7-2 and TRBJ2-1; TRBD2 matches at 13 bases. The germline V gene has CDR1 SGHTA and CDR2 FQGNSA. The trim removed 6 bases at V and 0 bases at J, leaving 2 bases unmatched. This CDR3 has 16 amino acids. The CDR3 DNA sequence: TGTGCCAGCAGTAGGACTAGCGGGGGCTCCTACAATGAGCAGTTCTTC. Translating gives CASSRTSGGSYNEQFF. Supplemented by reference TRBV7-2 and TRBJ2-1, the full variable domain reads GAGVSQSPSNKVTEKGKDVELRCDPISGHTALYWYRQSLGQGLEFLIYFQGNSAPDKSGLPSDRFSAERTGGSVSTLTIQRTQQEDSAVYLCASSRTSGGSYNEQFFGPGTRLTVL.

The genes are TRBV19 and TRBJ2-1; 16 bases line up with TRBD2. Per the germline V gene, CDR1 is LNHDA and CDR2 is SQIVND (reference sequence). Trimming cost V 5 bases and J 2 bases; bases outside gene matches: 15. The CDR3 is 21 amino acids. CDR3 sequence (DNA): TGTGCCAGTAGTCCTAACGTTGGGGGACTAGCGGGAGGGTGGGCCTACAATGAGCAGTTCTTC. The encoded protein is CASSPNVGGLAGGWAYNEQFF.

A few counts support this clone. The J gene is TRBJ2-1, the V gene TRBV3-1 (or the pseudogene TRBV3-2); 8 bases match TRBD2. Germline assignment: CDR1 LGHDT and CDR2 YNNKEL (reference sequence). The CDR3 totals 15 residues. Losses at the gene ends were 4 bases for V and 6 bases for J; bases not matched to a gene: 8. This CDR3 reads CASSRSGNRPNEQFF. The DNA of the CDR3 is TGTGCCAGCAGCCGTAGCGGGAACAGACCCAATGAGCAGTTCTTC.

This clone has just one count. The chain is built from TRBV15 and TRBJ1-2; D ambiguous. CDR1 and CDR2 (germline): LNHNV, YYDKDF (reference sequence). Trimming removed 4 bases at V and 3 bases at J, with 9 bases between. This CDR3 is built from 13 residues. CDR3 coding DNA: TGTGCCACCAGCATAGCCAATTACTATGGCTACACCTTC. It yields the protein CATSIANYYGYTF. The whole variable domain, filled in from reference TRBV15 and TRBJ1-2, reads DAMVIQNPRYQVTQFGKPVTLSCSQTLNHNVMYWYQQKSSQAPKLLFHYYDKDFNNEADTPDNFQSRRPNTSFCFLDIRSPGLGDTAMYLCATSIANYYGYTFGSGTRLTVV.

This sequence joins TRBV29-1 and TRBJ2-2, with 12 bases fitting TRBD1. Trimming removed 5 bases from V and 5 bases from J; junction bases left unmatched: 9. There are 16 residues in the CDR3. Germline V gene lookup returns CDR1 SQVTM and CDR2 ANQGSEA. The CDR3 protein is CSVPGQGADFTGELFF. In nucleotides, the CDR3 is TGCAGCGTTCCGGGACAGGGGGCTGATTTTACCGGGGAGCTGTTTTTT.

The chain is built from TRBV9 and TRBJ2-1, with D perhaps TRBD2 (6 bases). This CDR3 is built from 16 residues. Trimming took off 0 bases at V and 1 base at J, with 11 bases between the two ends. Germline values: CDR1 SGDLS, CDR2 YYNGEE. The CDR3 coding sequence is TGTGCCAGCAGCGTAGGAGGCGGGACGTCCTACAATGAGCAGTTCTTC. Encoded protein: CASSVGGGTSYNEQFF.

The genes are TRBV6-5 and TRBJ2-7, with D perhaps matching TRBD2 (6 bases). Trimming pared 0 bases from V and 2 bases from J, leaving 14 bases between. The CDR3 is 16 residues long. CDR1 and CDR2 (germline): MNHEY, SVGAGI. CDR3 amino acids: CASSYSTRDRAYEQYF. CDR3 in DNA: TGTGCCAGCAGTTACTCGACGCGGGATCGGGCCTACGAGCAGTACTTC.

The gene calls are TRBV7-8 and TRBJ2-7, with a possible D match to TRBD1 (6 bases). Per the germline V gene, CDR1 is SGHVS and CDR2 is FQNEAQ. The CDR3 runs 11 residues. Trimming removed 4 bases at V and 8 bases at J, with 9 bases between. DNA of the CDR3: TGTGCCAGCAGCTCTGGACAGAAGCAGTACTTC. This translates into CASSSGQKQYF.

This chain connects TRBV7-9 to TRBJ2-1; 9 nucleotides match TRBD2. This CDR3 region has 17 residues. Germline assignment: CDR1 SEHNR and CDR2 FQNEAQ (reference sequence). Unmatched junction bases numbered 8, after V lost 4 bases and J lost 1 base. CDR3 region: CASSSLTSGLSYNEQFF. Here the CDR3 DNA reads TGTGCCAGCAGCTCCCTCACTAGCGGGCTGTCCTACAATGAGCAGTTCTTC.

This sequence joins TRBV29-1 and TRBJ1-2, with a tentative D call TRBD1 (6 bases). The CDR3 spans 14 residues. Deletions cut 6 bases from V and 1 base from J, with 15 bases between. Germline CDR1 reads SQVTM; CDR2 reads ANQGSEA. The CDR3 nucleotides are TGCAGCGTCGGAAGTACAGGGAATAACTATGGCTACACCTTC. Amino acids: CSVGSTGNNYGYTF.

V gene TRBV23-1 combines with J gene TRBJ2-3; 10 nucleotides align to TRBD1. TRBV23-1 is assigned to the ORF class and has an uncertain function. This CDR3 has 14 residues. V trimming: 5 bases; J trimming: 4 bases; junction bases outside the gene matches: 3. The CDR3 DNA is TGCGCCAGCAGTTTGGACAGGGGGTCAGATACGCAGTATTTT. Protein sequence: CASSLDRGSDTQYF.

This sequence joins TRBV5-5 and TRBJ2-7; 8 nucleotides agree with TRBD2. From germline, CDR1 is SGHKS and CDR2 YYEKEE (reference sequence). CDR3 length: 16 residues. The ends lost 4 bases at V and 2 bases at J; junction bases unmatched: 11. CDR3 coding DNA: TGTGCCAGCAGCAGGAGCGCGGGACTAGAAGCCTACGAGCAGTACTTC. This translates into CASSRSAGLEAYEQYF.

The chain links TRBV14 to TRBJ2-5; D may be TRBD1 (5 bases). The germline V and J ends were trimmed by 0 bases and 2 bases, with 13 bases remaining between them. Germline CDR1 is SGHDN and CDR2 is FVKESK. CDR3 size: 16 residues. CDR3 nucleotide sequence: TGTGCCAGCAGCCAAGACAGTCCAGGGCAGCAAGAGACCCAGTACTTC. It translates to CASSQDSPGQQETQYF. Filled out from reference TRBV14 and TRBJ2-5, the complete variable domain reads EAGVTQFPSHSVIEKGQTVTLRCDPISGHDNLYWYRRVMGKEIKFLLHFVKESKQDESGMPNNRFLAERTGGTYSTLKVQPAELEDSGVYFCASSQDSPGQQETQYFGPGTRLLVL.

The genes are TRBV2 and TRBJ1-2; TRBD1 matches 9 bases. The CDR3 contains 16 residues. V lost 2 bases and J lost 2; bases outside the gene matches: 6. The V gene's germline CDR1 is SNHLY and CDR2 FYNNEI. The CDR3 reads CASSEIFGQGNYGYTF. The CDR3 DNA sequence: TGTGCCAGCAGTGAAATCTTTGGACAGGGGAACTATGGCTACACCTTC.

The CDR3 is CASSFRGMSTDTQYF. CDR3 nucleotide sequence: TGTGCCAGCAGTTTTAGAGGGATGAGCACAGATACGCAGTATTTT. The V and J genes are TRBV27 and TRBJ2-3, with D tentatively TRBD2 (5 bases). V shed 3 bases and J shed 0 bases, with 10 bases lying between them. CDR1 is MNHEY and CDR2 is SMNVEV in the germline V gene (reference sequence). CDR3 length: 15 residues.

This clone was seen a few times. This sample also contains other DNA sequences that code for the same CDR3. The genes are TRBV9 and TRBJ1-5; 10 bases are shared with TRBD1. The CDR3 totals 14 residues. Germline loops: CDR1 SGDLS, CDR2 YYNGEE. Germline trimming cut 2 bases from V and 4 bases from J; bases unmatched to any gene: 0. CDR3 bases: TGTGCCAGCAGCGTGGGACAGGGGAATCAGCCCCAGCATTTT. Amino acid sequence: CASSVGQGNQPQHF.

This CDR3 is CASSPTRVTNTEAFF. As DNA, the CDR3 is TGTGCCAGCAGCCCGACAAGAGTAACGAACACTGAAGCTTTCTTT. The chain uses TRBV25-1 and TRBJ1-1; D ambiguous. This CDR3 is built from 15 residues. V was shortened by 6 bases and J by 1 base, with 15 bases between the two germline ends. The germline V gene encodes CDR1 MGHDK and CDR2 SYGVNS.

There are a few counts of this clone. The J gene is TRBJ1-2, the V gene TRBV6-1; no reliable D call. This CDR3 region has 11 residues. V was shortened by 1 base and J by 8 bases, with 5 bases between the two germline ends. Germline-derived CDR1 and CDR2 are MNHNS and SASEGT. CDR3 DNA: TGTGCCAGCAGTGAAGTTCAAGGCTACACCTTC. This codes for CASSEVQGYTF.

The rearrangement joins TRBV5-1 to TRBJ2-1, with TRBD2 matching 11 bases. CDR1 and CDR2 (germline): SGHRS, YFSETQ. Trimming removed 3 bases from V and 2 bases from J; junction bases left unmatched: 4. CDR3 length: 16 residues. CDR3 DNA: TGCGCCAGCAGCTCAGCGGGACTAGCGGCCTACAATGAGCAGTTCTTC. The encoded protein is CASSSAGLAAYNEQFF.

The chain couples TRBV6-6 to TRBJ1-1, with 8 bases aligning to TRBD1. Germline V CDR1 and CDR2: MNHNY, SVGAGI (reference sequence). V gave up 6 bases and J gave up 1 base; unmatched junction bases: 7. The CDR3 loop spans 15 amino acids. CDR3 residues: CASSPLGTGNTEAFF. CDR3 coding DNA: TGTGCCAGCAGCCCACTAGGGACAGGGAACACTGAAGCTTTCTTT.

The chain carries TRBV5-5 and TRBJ2-2; maybe TRBD1 (6 bases). Germline V CDR1 and CDR2: SGHKS, YYEKEE (reference sequence). There are 15 residues in the CDR3. V dropped 5 bases and J dropped 4 bases, with 15 bases sitting between them. The CDR3 region has the DNA TGTGCCAGCAGAATGCAGGGGTATGGCACCGGGGAGCTGTTTTTT. Its protein product is CASRMQGYGTGELFF. Drawing the rest from reference TRBV5-5 and TRBJ2-2, the complete variable domain is DAGVTQSPTHLIKTRGQQVTLRCSPISGHKSVSWYQQVLGQGPQFIFQYYEKEERGRGNFPDRFSARQFPNYSSELNVNALLLGDSALYLCASRMQGYGTGELFFGEGSRLTVL.